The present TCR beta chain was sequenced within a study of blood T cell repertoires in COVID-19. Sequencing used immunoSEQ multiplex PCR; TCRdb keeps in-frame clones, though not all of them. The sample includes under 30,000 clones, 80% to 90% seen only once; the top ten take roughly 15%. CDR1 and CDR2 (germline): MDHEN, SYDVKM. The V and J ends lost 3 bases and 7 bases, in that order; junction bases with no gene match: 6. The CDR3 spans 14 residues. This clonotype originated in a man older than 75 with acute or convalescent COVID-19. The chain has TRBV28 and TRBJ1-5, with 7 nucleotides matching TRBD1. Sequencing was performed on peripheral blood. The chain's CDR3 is CASSFLQGSQPQHF. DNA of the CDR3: TGTGCCAGCAGTTTTCTACAGGGGTCCCAGCCCCAGCATTTT.